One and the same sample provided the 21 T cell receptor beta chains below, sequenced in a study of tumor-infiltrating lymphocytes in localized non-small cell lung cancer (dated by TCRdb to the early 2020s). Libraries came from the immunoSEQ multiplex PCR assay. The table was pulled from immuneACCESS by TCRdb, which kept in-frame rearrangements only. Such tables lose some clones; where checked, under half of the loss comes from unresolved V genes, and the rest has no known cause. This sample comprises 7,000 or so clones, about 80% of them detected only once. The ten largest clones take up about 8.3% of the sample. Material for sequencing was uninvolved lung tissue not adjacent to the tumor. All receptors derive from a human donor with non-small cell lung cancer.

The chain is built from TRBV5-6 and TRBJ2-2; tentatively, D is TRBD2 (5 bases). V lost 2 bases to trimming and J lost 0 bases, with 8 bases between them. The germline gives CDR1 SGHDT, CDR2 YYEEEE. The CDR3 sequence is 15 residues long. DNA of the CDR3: TGTGCCAGCAGCTTTCTGACTACGAACACCGGGGAGCTGTTTTTT. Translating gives CASSFLTTNTGELFF.

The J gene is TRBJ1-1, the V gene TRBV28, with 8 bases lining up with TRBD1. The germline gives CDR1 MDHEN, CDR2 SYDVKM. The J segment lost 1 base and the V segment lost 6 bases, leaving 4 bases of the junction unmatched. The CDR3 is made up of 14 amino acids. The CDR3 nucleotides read TGTGCCAGCAGCCCGGGACAGGCGAACACTGAAGCTTTCTTT. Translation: CASSPGQANTEAFF.

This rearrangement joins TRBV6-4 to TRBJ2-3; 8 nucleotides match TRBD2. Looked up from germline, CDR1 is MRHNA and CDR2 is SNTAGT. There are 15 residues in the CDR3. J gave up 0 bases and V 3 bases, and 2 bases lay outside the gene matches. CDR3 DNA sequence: TGTGCCAGCAGTGAGTCTAGCGGGAGCACAGATACGCAGTATTTT. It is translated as CASSESSGSTDTQYF.

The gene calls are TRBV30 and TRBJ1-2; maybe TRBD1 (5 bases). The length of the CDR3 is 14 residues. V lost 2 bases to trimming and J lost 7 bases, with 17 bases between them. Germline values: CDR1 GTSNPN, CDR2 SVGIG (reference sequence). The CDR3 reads CAWSRKGQSGGYTF. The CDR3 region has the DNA TGTGCCTGGAGTCGCAAGGGGCAATCGGGTGGCTACACCTTC.

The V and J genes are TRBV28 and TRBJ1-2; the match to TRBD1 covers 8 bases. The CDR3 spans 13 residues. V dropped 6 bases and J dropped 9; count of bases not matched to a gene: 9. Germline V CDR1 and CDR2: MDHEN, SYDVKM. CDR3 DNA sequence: TGTGCCAGCAGACCAGGGGGCCAGACTCGCTACACCTTC. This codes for CASRPGGQTRYTF.

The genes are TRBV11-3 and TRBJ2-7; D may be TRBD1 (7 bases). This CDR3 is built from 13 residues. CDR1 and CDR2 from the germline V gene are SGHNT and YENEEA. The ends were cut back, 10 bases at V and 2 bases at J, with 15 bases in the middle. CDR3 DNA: TGTGCCATTCGGGGGACAGCGACCTACGAGCAGTACTTC. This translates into CAIRGTATYEQYF. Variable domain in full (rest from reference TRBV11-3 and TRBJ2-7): EAGVVQSPRYKIIEKKQPVAFWCNPISGHNTLYWYLQNLGQGPELLIRYENEEAVDDSQLPKDRFSAERLKGVDSTLKIQPAELGDSAVYLCAIRGTATYEQYFGPGTRLTVT.

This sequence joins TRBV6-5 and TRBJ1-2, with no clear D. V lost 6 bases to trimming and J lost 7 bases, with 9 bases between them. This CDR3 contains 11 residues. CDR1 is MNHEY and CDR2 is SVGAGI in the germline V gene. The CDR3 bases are TGTGCCAGCAGGAACTCAGCTGGCTACACCTTC. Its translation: CASRNSAGYTF.

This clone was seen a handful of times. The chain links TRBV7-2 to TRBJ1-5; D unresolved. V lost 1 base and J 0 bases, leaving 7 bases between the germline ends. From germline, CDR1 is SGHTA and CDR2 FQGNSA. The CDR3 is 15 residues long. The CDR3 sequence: CASSLESNSNQPQHF. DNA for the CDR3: TGTGCCAGCAGCTTAGAAAGCAATAGCAATCAGCCCCAGCATTTT.

CDR3 loop: CASSFWGRESYEQYF. The CDR3 nucleotides read TGTGCCAGCAGTTTTTGGGGGAGGGAATCCTACGAGCAGTACTTC. This chain links TRBV27 with TRBJ2-7, with 7 bases aligning to TRBD2. Trimming cost V 3 bases and J 1 base; bases outside gene matches: 6. This CDR3 is 15 amino acids long. CDR1 and CDR2 (germline): MNHEY, SMNVEV (reference sequence).

CDR3 loop: CASSLYSGTGYIEQYF. CDR3 bases: TGTGCCAGCAGCTTGTATTCCGGGACAGGGTACATCGAGCAGTACTTC. The J gene is TRBJ2-7, the V gene TRBV7-2; TRBD1 aligns across 9 bases. Germline CDR1 is SGHTA and CDR2 is FQGNSA. The J segment lost 6 bases and the V segment lost 3 bases, leaving 12 bases of the junction unmatched. The length of the CDR3 is 16 residues.

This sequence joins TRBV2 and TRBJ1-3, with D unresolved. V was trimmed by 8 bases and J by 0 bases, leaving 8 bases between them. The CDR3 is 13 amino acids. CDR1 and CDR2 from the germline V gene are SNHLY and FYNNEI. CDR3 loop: CASYYFSGNTIYF. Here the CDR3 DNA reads TGTGCCAGCTATTACTTCTCTGGAAACACCATATATTTT.

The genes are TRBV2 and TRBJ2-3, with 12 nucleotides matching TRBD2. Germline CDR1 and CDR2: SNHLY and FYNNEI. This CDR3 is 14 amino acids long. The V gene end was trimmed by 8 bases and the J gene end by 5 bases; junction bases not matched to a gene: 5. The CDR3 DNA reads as TGTGCCAGCGCCAGACTAGCGGGGGAAGATACGCAGTATTTT. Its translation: CASARLAGEDTQYF.

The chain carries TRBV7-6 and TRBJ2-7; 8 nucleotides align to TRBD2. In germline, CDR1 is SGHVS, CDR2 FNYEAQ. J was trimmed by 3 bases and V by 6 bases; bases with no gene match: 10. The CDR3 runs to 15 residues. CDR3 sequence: CASRPSGLVFYEQYF. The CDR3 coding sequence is TGTGCCAGCAGACCGTCGGGACTAGTTTTCTACGAGCAGTACTTC.

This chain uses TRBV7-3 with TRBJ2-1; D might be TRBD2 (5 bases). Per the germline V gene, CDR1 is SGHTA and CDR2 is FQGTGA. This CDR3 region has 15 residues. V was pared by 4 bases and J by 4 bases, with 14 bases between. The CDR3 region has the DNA TGTGCCAGCAGCTGGGGAGTTTCCTCGTACAATGAGCAGTTCTTC. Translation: CASSWGVSSYNEQFF.

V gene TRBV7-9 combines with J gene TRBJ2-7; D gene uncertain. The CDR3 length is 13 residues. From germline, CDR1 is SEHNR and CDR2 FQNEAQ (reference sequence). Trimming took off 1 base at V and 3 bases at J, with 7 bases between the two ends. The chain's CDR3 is CASSLGPVYEQYF. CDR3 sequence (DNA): TGTGCCAGCAGCTTAGGTCCCGTCTACGAGCAGTACTTC.

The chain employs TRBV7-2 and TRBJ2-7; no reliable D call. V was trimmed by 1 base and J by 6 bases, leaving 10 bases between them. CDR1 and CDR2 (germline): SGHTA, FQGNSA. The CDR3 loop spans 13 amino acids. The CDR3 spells CASSLGVETEQYF. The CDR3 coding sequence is TGTGCCAGCAGCTTAGGGGTGGAAACCGAGCAGTACTTC. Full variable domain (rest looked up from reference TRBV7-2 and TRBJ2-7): GAGVSQSPSNKVTEKGKDVELRCDPISGHTALYWYRQSLGQGLEFLIYFQGNSAPDKSGLPSDRFSAERTGGSVSTLTIQRTQQEDSAVYLCASSLGVETEQYFGPGTRLTVT.

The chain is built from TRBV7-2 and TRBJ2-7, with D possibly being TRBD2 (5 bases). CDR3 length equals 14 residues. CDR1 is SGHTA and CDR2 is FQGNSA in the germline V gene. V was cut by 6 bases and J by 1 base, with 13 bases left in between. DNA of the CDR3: TGTGCCAGCAGGTCTGCTAGCCGATCCTACGAGCAGTACTTC. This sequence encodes CASRSASRSYEQYF.

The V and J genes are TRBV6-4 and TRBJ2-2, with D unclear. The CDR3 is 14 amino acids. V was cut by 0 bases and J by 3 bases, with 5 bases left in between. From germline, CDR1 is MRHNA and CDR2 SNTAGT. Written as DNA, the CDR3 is TGTGCCAGCAGTGACTCCCAGGACACCGGGGAGCTGTTTTTT. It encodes CASSDSQDTGELFF.

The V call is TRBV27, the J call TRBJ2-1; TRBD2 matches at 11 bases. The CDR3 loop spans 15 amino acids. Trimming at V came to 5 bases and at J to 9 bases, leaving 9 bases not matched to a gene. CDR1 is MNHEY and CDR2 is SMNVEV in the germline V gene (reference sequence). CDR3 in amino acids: CASSLPASGRSEQFF. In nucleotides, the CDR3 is TGTGCCAGCAGTCTCCCGGCTAGCGGGAGGTCTGAGCAGTTCTTC.

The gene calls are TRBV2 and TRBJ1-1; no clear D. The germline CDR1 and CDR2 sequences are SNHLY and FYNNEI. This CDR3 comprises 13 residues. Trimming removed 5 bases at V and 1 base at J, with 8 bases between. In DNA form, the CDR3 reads TGTGCCAGCAGTCCTAATGAGAACACTGAAGCTTTCTTT. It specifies CASSPNENTEAFF.

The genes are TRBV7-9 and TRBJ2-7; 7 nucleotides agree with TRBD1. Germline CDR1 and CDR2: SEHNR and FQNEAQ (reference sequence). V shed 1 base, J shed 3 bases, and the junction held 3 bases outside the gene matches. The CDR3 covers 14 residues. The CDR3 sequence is CASSLGGQLYEQYF. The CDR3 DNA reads TGTGCCAGCAGCTTAGGGGGACAGCTCTACGAGCAGTACTTC.